Included here is one T cell receptor beta chain sequence, with context. In its sample, this clone was seen once. The antigen it recognizes is unknown. In this entry, gene names and germline sequences are mouse ones. Read sequence stops 1 residue before the CDR3 end, and the germline J gene provides the missing end. This specimen belongs to a study of tissue T cells after allogeneic stem cell transplantation (dated by TCRdb to about 2022). Regarding the research as a whole: TCR beta repertoires were profiled across many tissues obtained from research autopsies of patients with and without GVHD, as well as in mouse models of GVHD. The human arm was a prospective observational study without blinding or randomization. General findings and caveats noted by the study authors: Within patients, how anatomically similar the tissues were was a key factor in shaping TCR repertoire composition, regardless of disease or transplant status. The patient cohort was small and varied clinically, and sampling depth was recognized as a limitation. In both patients and mice, T cells from blood and spleen covered only a limited part of the TCR repertoire found in tissues. Which tissue TCRs were alloreactive or antigen-specific was not determined in the study, and some of the clones might have been host cells that persisted. Only a few T cell clones appeared in more than one patient, yet motif-based clustering showed tissue-specific repertoire signatures that were shared between patients.

This specimen's time point label, interpreted: mouse harvest day 7 after allogeneic transplant. Each mouse graft consisted of 10^7 T-cell-depleted bone marrow cells plus 10^6 splenic CD5+ T cells and was given by tail vein injection. A major MHC-mismatch B6 (H2b) into BALB/c (H2d) model was used to model mouse GVHD, and tissues were profiled at day 7 or 14. Mouse tissues and retro-orbital blood were harvested on day 7 or 14 post-transplant using separate sterile tools per animal; livers were flushed beforehand. Before genomic DNA isolation with the DNeasy Blood & Tissue Kit, mouse tissues were minced with razor blades in buffered saline. From cysteine to phenylalanine, the CDR3 is 18 amino acids long. Part of the CDR3 DNA is given, 51 bases translated from base 1. Looking up the germline V gene (reference sequence) yields CDR1 NSQYPW and CDR2 LRSPGD. V and J are trimmed by 0 bases and 1 base, and the gene matches miss 10 bases of the junction.

Libraries came from the immunoSEQ multiplex PCR assay. Adaptive Biotechnologies performed TCRbeta CDR3 sequencing at survey depth and reported CDR3 sequences, V/J genes, productive frequency, and template counts. TCR beta CDR3 regions were amplified from genomic DNA instead of RNA. Turning to the authors' computational methods: Jensen-Shannon divergence was used to quantify pairwise repertoire overlap between tissues, with a value of 1 meaning complete divergence and a value of 0 meaning identical repertoires. Tissues were clustered by single-linkage agglomerative hierarchical clustering of pairwise JSD values, and the clustering results were displayed as dendrograms. GLIPH2 was run on all patient samples with simulation_depth 1000, kmer_min_depth 3, cdr3_length_cutoff 8, keeping groups with more than two unique CDR3s. A standardized tissue-overlap score was calculated by extrapolating Jaccard GLIPH-group overlap across patients to a standard repertoire size of 1000 clones. To look at how diversity was associated with clinical or experimental variables, linear mixed-effect models were used, with tissue treated as a fixed effect and individual treated as a random effect. TCRdb took over this immuneACCESS table, retaining in-frame rearrangements with V and J assigned. Such tables are incomplete; in checked studies, under half of the missing clones stem from an unresolved V gene, and the remainder is unexplained. That table gives V, J and clone size, and the DNA gave D and trimming. This sample is represented by about 1,400 clones; roughly three fifths of them were singletons. Of the sample, around a sixth is held by the ten largest clones.

This clonotype originated in a female BALB/c mouse given C57BL/6 T cells with graft-versus-host disease after an allogeneic hematopoietic cell transplant. Source material: liver tissue. This chain is built from TRBV1 and TRBJ2-3, and 7 junctional nucleotides match TRBD2. The part of the CDR3 DNA that was read is TGCACCTGCAGTGCAGATCCGGCTGGGGGAGAGGGTGCAGAAACGCTGTAT. Translated, this gives CTCSADPAGGEGAETLY. The complete CDR3 reads CTCSADPAGGEGAETLYF. Outside the CDR3, residues come from the reference TRBV1 and TRBJ2-3 proteins, so the full variable domain is: VTLLEQNPRWRLVPRGQAVNLRCILKNSQYPWMSWYQQDLQKQLQWLFTLRSPGDKEVKSLPGADYLATRVTDTELRLQVANMSQGRTLYCTCSADPAGGEGAETLYFGSGTRLTVL.